This T cell receptor (beta chain) emerged from a study of T cells in Graves' hyperthyroidism and ophthalmopathy. Individuals with ophthalmopathy presented a Clinical Activity Score of at least 3, a NOSPECS grade of at least 4 and a duration under 3 months. Uncontrolled infection, other autoimmune disease, pregnancy or lactation disqualified patients from enrolment. The diagnostic basis comprised clinical symptoms, serum thyroxine and TRAb, thyroid ultrasound and orbital computed tomography. The CDR3 spans 18 residues. The V end was cut by 3 bases, the J end by 5 bases, with 23 bases between. Germline loops: CDR1 SGHNT, CDR2 YENEEA. Study results and limitations: Ophthalmopathy was identified by the model a median around 6 months ahead of onset.

This clonotype was counted at least ten times. The antigen is undetermined. Authors of the study amplified TCR beta CDR3 regions from RNA transcripts. HTBI primers drove first-round RT-PCR of the TCR CDR3. TCRdb processed the multiplex PCR reads anew with MiXCR; each CDR3 protein has one entry. The profile covers about 400,000 distinct CDR3 sequences, with around 15% appearing a single time and 25% to 30% taken by the ten largest. V gene TRBV11-3 combines with J gene TRBJ2-1, with a weak D call TRBD2 (5 bases). The sequenced material came from blood. The sequence was obtained from a man in his forties or fifties with Graves' ophthalmopathy. The CDR3 DNA reads as TGTGCCAGCAGCTTGAGGGTCTCCGGGTTGTCCCTAAACAATGAGCAGTTCTTC. Protein: CASSLRVSGLSLNNEQFF.